This is a list of T cell receptor beta chains from one sample in a study of Graves' ophthalmopathy and Graves' hyperthyroidism. TCRdb used MiXCR to reprocess the multiplex PCR reads, holding one entry per CDR3 protein. This sample has over a million distinct CDR3 sequences, with about two fifths found just once. Sequenced sample: peripheral blood or thyroid tissue (not recorded which). Receptors were obtained from an adult man with Graves' hyperthyroidism. CDR3s include the opening cysteine and the closing phenylalanine or tryptophan. D genes are given only for firm matches. Where a row states a size, it is once, few, many or the class of an expanded clone; other rows omit it.

abundance: -
j_gene: TRBJ2-5
d_gene: TRBD2
v_gene: TRBV27
CDR3aa: CASSGLARQETQYF
CDR3nt: TGTGCCAGCAGTGGACTAGCGCGCCAAGAGACCCAGTACTTC

abundance: -
j_gene: TRBJ1-2
d_gene: TRBD1
v_gene: TRBV29-1
CDR3aa: CSVDETGDYGYTF
CDR3nt: TGCAGCGTTGATGAAACAGGGGACTATGGCTACACCTTC

abundance: -
j_gene: TRBJ2-7
d_gene: -
v_gene: TRBV7-7
CDR3aa: CASSRRIGFYEQYF
CDR3nt: TGTGCCAGCAGCCGACGGATAGGGTTCTACGAGCAGTACTTC

abundance: -
j_gene: TRBJ1-4
d_gene: TRBD1
v_gene: TRBV11-3
CDR3aa: CASRLEGDRNEKLFF
CDR3nt: TGTGCCAGCAGGTTAGAAGGGGACAGAAATGAAAAACTGTTTTTT

abundance: few
j_gene: TRBJ1-2
d_gene: TRBD1
v_gene: TRBV4-3
CDR3aa: CASSREYRGGNYGYTF
CDR3nt: TGCGCCAGCAGCCGCGAGTACAGGGGAGGTAACTATGGCTACACCTTC

abundance: once
j_gene: TRBJ2-7
d_gene: TRBD2
v_gene: TRBV24-1
CDR3aa: CATSAGAYYEQYF
CDR3nt: TGTGCCACCTCGGCGGGAGCCTACTACGAGCAGTACTTC

abundance: -
j_gene: TRBJ2-7
d_gene: -
v_gene: TRBV4-3
CDR3aa: CASSQERTYEQYF
CDR3nt: TGCGCCAGCAGCCAAGAAAGAACCTACGAGCAGTACTTC

abundance: -
j_gene: TRBJ2-5
d_gene: TRBD2
v_gene: TRBV9
CDR3aa: CASSAGRTGGEETQYF
CDR3nt: TGTGCCAGCAGCGCCGGACGGACTGGGGGGGAAGAGACCCAGTACTTC

abundance: -
j_gene: TRBJ1-1
d_gene: -
v_gene: TRBV11-2
CDR3aa: CASSRDPGREAFF
CDR3nt: TGTGCCAGCAGCCGGGACCCAGGGCGTGAAGCTTTCTTT

abundance: -
j_gene: TRBJ1-1
d_gene: -
v_gene: TRBV19
CDR3aa: CASSTWGDRNTEAFF
CDR3nt: TGTGCCAGTAGTACCTGGGGGGATCGGAACACTGAAGCTTTCTTT

abundance: -
j_gene: TRBJ1-5
d_gene: TRBD1
v_gene: TRBV9
CDR3aa: CASSPRTGPGQPQHF
CDR3nt: TGTGCCAGTAGTCCGCGGACAGGCCCCGGTCAGCCCCAGCATTTT

abundance: many
j_gene: TRBJ1-1
d_gene: -
v_gene: TRBV20-1
CDR3aa: CSARTRGVNTEAFF
CDR3nt: TGCAGTGCTCGGACCCGGGGCGTGAACACTGAAGCTTTCTTT

abundance: once
j_gene: TRBJ1-2
d_gene: -
v_gene: TRBV21-1
CDR3aa: CASSTPGRIRGYTF
CDR3nt: TGTGCCAGCAGCACGCCGGGGAGAATTAGAGGCTACACCTTC

abundance: many
j_gene: TRBJ2-2
d_gene: -
v_gene: TRBV19
CDR3aa: CASSMKQANTGELFF
CDR3nt: TGTGCCAGTAGTATGAAACAGGCGAACACCGGGGAGCTGTTTTTT

abundance: once
j_gene: TRBJ1-6
d_gene: -
v_gene: TRBV20-1
CDR3aa: CSAVGGGRLNSPLHF
CDR3nt: TGCAGTGCAGTAGGCGGGGGGCGGTTGAATTCACCCCTCCACTTT

abundance: -
j_gene: TRBJ1-1
d_gene: -
v_gene: TRBV4-1
CDR3aa: CASSHEPGGTEAFF
CDR3nt: TGCGCCAGCAGCCACGAGCCGGGGGGCACTGAAGCTTTCTTT

abundance: -
j_gene: TRBJ1-4
d_gene: TRBD1
v_gene: TRBV6-5
CDR3aa: CASSLDRVAEKLFF
CDR3nt: TGTGCCAGCAGTCTTGACAGGGTGGCAGAAAAACTGTTTTTT

abundance: once
j_gene: TRBJ1-2
d_gene: -
v_gene: TRBV20-1
CDR3aa: CSAADGDGYTF
CDR3nt: TGCAGTGCTGCGGACGGAGATGGCTACACCTTC

abundance: few
j_gene: TRBJ1-2
d_gene: -
v_gene: TRBV4-1
CDR3aa: CASSQDWVGSDYGYTF
CDR3nt: TGCGCCAGCAGCCAAGATTGGGTGGGGAGTGACTATGGCTACACCTTC

abundance: once
j_gene: TRBJ1-6
d_gene: -
v_gene: TRBV20-1
CDR3aa: CSARDFRDPSPPHF
CDR3nt: TGCAGTGCTAGAGATTTTCGGGACCCTTCACCCCCCCACTTT

abundance: many
j_gene: TRBJ2-2
d_gene: TRBD1
v_gene: TRBV10-3
CDR3aa: CAISEDRAITGELFF
CDR3nt: TGTGCCATCAGTGAGGACAGGGCCATTACCGGGGAGCTGTTTTTT

abundance: -
j_gene: TRBJ1-5
d_gene: TRBD1
v_gene: TRBV12-3/TRBV12-4
CDR3aa: CASRTGDVSQPQHF
CDR3nt: TGTGCCAGCAGGACAGGGGATGTTAGCCAGCCCCAGCATTTT

abundance: many
j_gene: TRBJ1-3
d_gene: -
v_gene: TRBV24-1
CDR3aa: CATRANSGNTIYF
CDR3nt: TGTGCCACCCGGGCTAATTCTGGAAACACCATATATTTT

abundance: few
j_gene: TRBJ1-1
d_gene: -
v_gene: TRBV3-1
CDR3aa: CASSQGQPEAFF
CDR3nt: TGTGCCAGCAGCCAAGGACAGCCTGAAGCTTTCTTT

abundance: -
j_gene: TRBJ1-2
d_gene: -
v_gene: TRBV10-3
CDR3aa: CAISESQGFNYGYTF
CDR3nt: TGTGCCATCAGTGAGAGTCAGGGGTTCAACTATGGCTACACCTTC

abundance: many
j_gene: TRBJ1-3
d_gene: -
v_gene: TRBV10-3
CDR3aa: CATSGSSSGNTIYF
CDR3nt: TGTGCCACCTCAGGGTCTAGCTCTGGAAACACCATATATTTT

abundance: many
j_gene: TRBJ1-5
d_gene: -
v_gene: TRBV11-2
CDR3aa: CASSSENGDQPQHF
CDR3nt: TGTGCCAGCAGCTCAGAAAACGGGGATCAGCCCCAGCATTTT

abundance: -
j_gene: TRBJ2-7
d_gene: TRBD1
v_gene: TRBV2
CDR3aa: CASRTGTGWTYEQYF
CDR3nt: TGTGCCAGCAGGACGGGGACAGGGTGGACCTACGAGCAGTACTTC

abundance: many
j_gene: TRBJ2-5
d_gene: TRBD2
v_gene: TRBV11-2
CDR3aa: CASSLVITGGETQYF
CDR3nt: TGTGCCAGCAGCTTAGTGATCACGGGAGGGGAGACCCAGTACTTC

abundance: -
j_gene: TRBJ2-5
d_gene: TRBD2
v_gene: TRBV5-5
CDR3aa: CASSSWGGTQYF
CDR3nt: TGTGCCAGCAGTTCGTGGGGGGGGACCCAGTACTTC

abundance: many
j_gene: TRBJ2-7
d_gene: TRBD2
v_gene: TRBV19
CDR3aa: CASNTGLAGPEQYF
CDR3nt: TGTGCCAGTAATACGGGACTAGCGGGACCCGAGCAGTACTTC

abundance: -
j_gene: TRBJ1-1
d_gene: -
v_gene: TRBV10-1
CDR3aa: CASSLVQGMNTEAFF
CDR3nt: TGCGCCAGCAGCTTGGTCCAGGGGATGAACACTGAAGCTTTCTTT

abundance: few
j_gene: TRBJ2-5
d_gene: TRBD2
v_gene: TRBV4-3
CDR3aa: CASSPDATSGGFETQYF
CDR3nt: TGCGCCAGCAGCCCCGACGCGACTAGCGGGGGGTTTGAGACCCAGTACTTC

abundance: few
j_gene: TRBJ2-5
d_gene: -
v_gene: TRBV20-1
CDR3aa: CSARRWGAQETQYF
CDR3nt: TGCAGTGCTAGGAGGTGGGGGGCGCAAGAGACCCAGTACTTC

abundance: -
j_gene: TRBJ2-5
d_gene: -
v_gene: TRBV7-9
CDR3aa: CASSPVMGKLQETQYF
CDR3nt: TGTGCCAGCAGCCCCGTTATGGGGAAGTTACAAGAGACCCAGTACTTC

abundance: many
j_gene: TRBJ2-5
d_gene: TRBD1
v_gene: TRBV7-9
CDR3aa: CASSQGTGPRGETQYF
CDR3nt: TGTGCCAGCAGCCAAGGGACAGGGCCCCGCGGGGAGACCCAGTACTTC

abundance: many
j_gene: TRBJ2-5
d_gene: TRBD2
v_gene: TRBV20-1
CDR3aa: CSARRLAGEETQYF
CDR3nt: TGCAGTGCTAGAAGGCTAGCGGGGGAAGAGACCCAGTACTTC

abundance: -
j_gene: TRBJ1-4
d_gene: -
v_gene: TRBV19
CDR3aa: CASSFSAGDEKLFF
CDR3nt: TGTGCCAGTAGTTTTTCGGCAGGGGATGAAAAACTGTTTTTT

abundance: few
j_gene: TRBJ2-7
d_gene: -
v_gene: TRBV2
CDR3aa: CASSSTNYQQYF
CDR3nt: TGTGCCAGCAGTTCCACAAATTACCAGCAGTACTTC

abundance: -
j_gene: TRBJ1-2
d_gene: TRBD1
v_gene: TRBV5-8
CDR3aa: CASSPGGQVHGYTF
CDR3nt: TGTGCCAGCAGCCCCGGGGGACAGGTTCATGGCTACACCTTC

abundance: -
j_gene: TRBJ1-5
d_gene: -
v_gene: TRBV2
CDR3aa: CASHATDGNQPQHF
CDR3nt: TGTGCCAGCCATGCCACTGACGGAAATCAGCCCCAGCATTTT

abundance: -
j_gene: TRBJ1-5
d_gene: TRBD1
v_gene: TRBV5-4
CDR3aa: CASSASGTGRSQPQHF
CDR3nt: TGTGCCAGCAGCGCCTCCGGGACAGGGCGTAGTCAGCCCCAGCATTTT

abundance: few
j_gene: TRBJ1-3
d_gene: TRBD1
v_gene: TRBV11-2
CDR3aa: CASSLQGAFGNTIYF
CDR3nt: TGTGCCAGCAGCTTACAGGGGGCATTTGGAAACACCATATATTTT

abundance: -
j_gene: TRBJ2-7
d_gene: TRBD1
v_gene: TRBV7-8
CDR3aa: CASSLSAGQGSTEQYF
CDR3nt: TGTGCCAGCAGCTTATCGGCGGGACAGGGTTCAACCGAGCAGTACTTC

abundance: many
j_gene: TRBJ2-7
d_gene: -
v_gene: TRBV20-1
CDR3aa: CSARVRAVFSYEQYF
CDR3nt: TGCAGTGCTAGAGTTAGGGCAGTGTTTTCGTACGAGCAGTACTTC

abundance: -
j_gene: TRBJ2-5
d_gene: -
v_gene: TRBV28
CDR3aa: CASSLVGIQETQYF
CDR3nt: TGTGCCAGCAGTTTAGTGGGGATTCAAGAGACCCAGTACTTC